The TCR beta chain described here comes from a study of T cells expressing NK-cell markers. General study findings and limits: These clonotypes additionally ranked first within the CD3+CD56-NKG2C+ fraction of four donors.

Concerning this clonotype: Its antigen is still unknown.

CDR1 and CDR2 from the germline V gene are SGDLS and YYNGEE. The CDR3 consists of 15 residues. The authors made TCR beta cDNA libraries by 5'RACE template switching. This switching added a universal primer site and UMIs. TCRdb reprocessed the 5' RACE reads, with one entry per CDR3 protein and no DNA. This sample contains about 260,000 distinct CDR3 sequences. The sequenced sample consisted of blood T cells: a sorted CD56 or NKG2C T cell subset, CD4+ or CD8+ T cells, or bulk PBMC T cells (not recorded which). The chain is built from TRBV9 and TRBJ1-6; TCRdb's D call of TRBD1 is untestable without DNA. The clonotype originates from a woman between 18 and 70 years old in good health. The CDR3 here is CASSETTGAQSPLHF.